One sample yielded the 31 T cell receptor beta chains listed below, sequenced in a study of blood T cell repertoires in COVID-19. Assay: immunoSEQ multiplex PCR; the TCRdb copy retains only in-frame clones and omits some. Among 150,000 to 200,000 clones listed, 81% were seen once. Material: peripheral blood. These receptors came from a man aged 60 to 75 with active or convalescent COVID-19.

The chain carries TRBV11-2 and TRBJ2-1; 7 bases are shared with TRBD2. Germline V gene data show CDR1 as SGHAT and CDR2 as FQNNGV. The V gene end was trimmed by 6 bases and the J gene end by 2 bases; junction bases not matched to a gene: 7. The CDR3 runs 15 residues. The CDR3 region is CASSAERGPYNEQFF. The CDR3 nucleotides are TGTGCCAGCAGTGCCGAGCGGGGTCCCTACAATGAGCAGTTCTTC.

This rearrangement joins TRBV6-5 to TRBJ1-1, with D possibly being TRBD1 (5 bases). V lost 6 bases to trimming and J lost 3 bases, with 11 bases between them. The CDR3 sequence is 13 residues long. CDR1 is MNHEY, CDR2 SVGAGI, per germline. CDR3 in DNA: TGTGCCAGCAGCTTCTTGACAGACACTGAAGCTTTCTTT. This encodes CASSFLTDTEAFF.

This chain uses TRBV14 with TRBJ2-7, with 7 bases identical to TRBD2. Unmatched junction bases numbered 5, after V lost 4 bases and J lost 2 bases. The CDR3 contains 14 residues. The V gene's germline CDR1 is SGHDN and CDR2 FVKESK. CDR3 DNA: TGTGCCAGCAGCCGGGCCGGGGGGACCTACGAGCAGTACTTC. Its translation is CASSRAGGTYEQYF.

The chain has TRBV5-5 and TRBJ1-3; TRBD1 matches at 9 bases. The CDR3 loop spans 16 amino acids. The V and J ends lost 4 bases and 0 bases, in that order; junction bases with no gene match: 5. Per the germline V gene, CDR1 is SGHKS and CDR2 is YYEKEE (reference sequence). The CDR3 bases are TGTGCCAGCAGCGGACAGGGGACCATCTCTGGAAACACCATATATTTT. Amino acid sequence: CASSGQGTISGNTIYF.

The gene calls are TRBV15 and TRBJ1-2, with D unclear. The CDR3 is made up of 14 amino acids. Germline CDR1 reads LNHNV; CDR2 reads YYDKDF (reference sequence). Between the trimmed V and J ends, which lost 4 bases and 3 bases, there was a span of 12 bases. The CDR3 region is CATSTGLYDYGYTF. The DNA for the CDR3 is TGTGCCACCAGCACCGGACTATATGACTATGGCTACACCTTC. The whole variable domain, filled in from reference TRBV15 and TRBJ1-2, reads DAMVIQNPRYQVTQFGKPVTLSCSQTLNHNVMYWYQQKSSQAPKLLFHYYDKDFNNEADTPDNFQSRRPNTSFCFLDIRSPGLGDTAMYLCATSTGLYDYGYTFGSGTRLTVV.

For this clone: The sample holds other DNA sequences that translate to the same CDR3. The chain couples TRBV5-6 to TRBJ1-1; 8 bases agree with TRBD1. This CDR3 spans 15 amino acids. The V gene end was trimmed by 0 bases and the J gene end by 4 bases; junction bases not matched to a gene: 5. The V gene's germline CDR1 is SGHDT and CDR2 YYEEEE. CDR3 nucleotides: TGTGCCAGCAGCTTGGGGCAGGGGGCGCGCACTGAAGCTTTCTTT. This encodes CASSLGQGARTEAFF.

The rearrangement uses TRBV7-9 and TRBJ2-1; 13 bases map to TRBD2. The CDR3 contains 15 residues. Germline CDR1 SEHNR, CDR2 FQNEAQ (reference sequence). The J segment lost 7 bases and the V segment lost 5 bases, leaving 5 bases of the junction unmatched. CDR3 region: CASSPGLAGTNEQFF. CDR3 DNA sequence: TGTGCCAGCAGCCCGGGACTAGCGGGGACTAATGAGCAGTTCTTC.

The chain has TRBV7-2 and TRBJ2-2, with 7 bases matching TRBD2. With 1 base clipped from V and 6 bases from J, the junction kept 14 bases outside the gene matches. The CDR3 spans 18 residues. Germline CDR1 SGHTA, CDR2 FQGNSA. The CDR3 protein is CASSLGGRGRGFSGELFF. CDR3 in DNA: TGTGCCAGCAGCTTAGGTGGTCGGGGGAGGGGTTTTTCCGGGGAGCTGTTTTTT.

About this clone: Other DNA sequences in the same sample also yield this CDR3. This chain connects TRBV6-5 to TRBJ2-1; D is possibly TRBD1 (6 bases). The CDR3 contains 16 residues. Germline V lookup: CDR1 MNHEY, CDR2 SVGAGI. Between the trimmed V and J ends, which lost 0 bases and 0 bases, there was a span of 9 bases. In nucleotides, the CDR3 is TGTGCCAGCAGTTACTCCACAGGGTCCTCCTACAATGAGCAGTTCTTC. This codes for CASSYSTGSSYNEQFF.

The genes are TRBV9 and TRBJ2-2, with 13 bases matching TRBD2. Germline CDR1 and CDR2: SGDLS and YYNGEE. V lost 3 bases to trimming and J lost 6 bases; unmatched junction nucleotides: 5. The CDR3 runs 16 residues. The CDR3 DNA reads TGTGCCAGCAGCGCGGGACTAGCGGGGTTGGCCGGGGAGCTGTTTTTT. It yields the protein CASSAGLAGLAGELFF.

The chain is built from TRBV19 and TRBJ2-5, with D perhaps matching TRBD1 (6 bases). Deletions cut 3 bases from V and 5 bases from J, with 13 bases between. The germline gives CDR1 LNHDA, CDR2 SQIVND (reference sequence). This CDR3 region has 14 residues. The CDR3 here is CASSIPGVVETQYF. The CDR3 DNA follows: TGTGCCAGTAGTATCCCAGGGGTCGTCGAGACCCAGTACTTC.

This clone is hyperexpanded in the sample. The rearrangement links TRBV7-2 to TRBJ2-1, with 12 nucleotides matching TRBD2. The CDR3 runs to 16 residues. Germline V CDR1 and CDR2: SGHTA, FQGNSA. V trimming: 1 base; J trimming: 6 bases; junction bases outside the gene matches: 4. This CDR3 reads CASSLGTSGGFNEQFF. For the CDR3, the DNA is TGTGCCAGCAGCTTAGGAACTAGCGGGGGGTTCAATGAGCAGTTCTTC.

This chain connects TRBV6-2 or TRBV6-3 to TRBJ2-7; possible D gene TRBD1, 6 bases. The CDR3 has 18 residues. Germline CDR1 is MNHEY and CDR2 is SVGEGT. V was trimmed by 3 bases and J by 7 bases, leaving 28 bases between them. The CDR3 sequence is CASSYLSGARSNRWEQYF. CDR3 in DNA: TGTGCCAGCAGTTATTTATCAGGGGCCAGGTCCAACAGGTGGGAGCAGTACTTC.

The V call is TRBV11-2, the J call TRBJ2-3; 9 nucleotides agree with TRBD2. Germline lookup yields CDR1 SGHAT and CDR2 FQNNGV. The length of the CDR3 is 16 residues. V lost 6 bases to trimming and J lost 0 bases; unmatched junction nucleotides: 7. The CDR3 spells CASSYLAGTSTDTQYF. The CDR3 nucleotides are TGTGCCAGCAGTTATCTAGCGGGGACTAGCACAGATACGCAGTATTTT.

The CDR3 DNA reads TGCGCCAGCGGACTAGCGGGGGACCTGAACACCGGGGAGCTGTTTTTT. It codes for CASGLAGDLNTGELFF. The J gene is TRBJ2-2, the V gene TRBV5-1, with TRBD2 matching 13 bases. The germline V gene has CDR1 SGHRS and CDR2 YFSETQ. After removal of 7 bases from V and 1 base from J, the junction contained 4 bases not matched to a gene. CDR3 length: 16 amino acids.

Only one count was recorded for this clone. The chain couples TRBV10-3 to TRBJ2-3, with no clear D. V was trimmed by 3 bases and J by 6 bases, leaving 19 bases between them. The CDR3 is made up of 16 amino acids. CDR1 ENHRY and CDR2 SYGVKD come from the germline V gene. CDR3 sequence: CAISDHSGQEYDTQYF. In DNA form, the CDR3 reads TGTGCCATCAGTGACCATTCTGGGCAGGAATACGATACGCAGTATTTT.

This chain's CDR3 is CSASKGGARRNQPQHF. The CDR3 DNA is TGCAGTGCTAGTAAAGGGGGCGCGAGGAGAAATCAGCCCCAGCATTTT. V usage is TRBV20-1 and J usage is TRBJ1-5; 7 bases agree with TRBD1. The germline V gene has CDR1 DFQATT and CDR2 SNEGSKA (reference sequence). The J segment lost 4 bases and the V segment lost 3 bases, leaving 12 bases of the junction unmatched. CDR3 length: 16 residues.

The chain couples TRBV10-3 to TRBJ2-3, with 8 bases fitting TRBD1. Germline trimming cut 2 bases from V and 1 base from J; bases unmatched to any gene: 2. CDR1 is ENHRY, CDR2 SYGVKD, per germline. The CDR3 runs to 15 residues. Here the CDR3 DNA reads TGTGCCATCAGTGAGGGCAGGGGGCGCACAGATACGCAGTATTTT. It specifies CAISEGRGRTDTQYF.

The chain joins TRBV28 to TRBJ1-3; no clear D gene. Germline V gene data show CDR1 as MDHEN and CDR2 as SYDVKM. CDR3 size: 15 residues. V was clipped by 3 bases and J by 4 bases, with 13 bases between them. The CDR3 protein is CASSFFPLKGNTIYF. CDR3 bases: TGTGCCAGCAGTTTCTTTCCACTAAAAGGAAACACCATATATTTT. The variable domain in full, completed from reference TRBV28 and TRBJ1-3, reads DVKVTQSSRYLVKRTGEKVFLECVQDMDHENMFWYRQDPGLGLRLIYFSYDVKMKEKGDIPEGYSVSREKKERFSLILESASTNQTSMYLCASSFFPLKGNTIYFGEGSWLTVV.

The chain recombines TRBV14 with TRBJ1-4; unclear D gene. The CDR3 extends over 14 amino acids. Between the trimmed V and J ends, which lost 4 bases and 3 bases, there was a span of 9 bases. Germline-derived CDR1 and CDR2 are SGHDN and FVKESK. CDR3 protein: CASSRGLSNEKLFF. CDR3 bases: TGTGCCAGCAGCCGAGGCCTCTCTAATGAAAAACTGTTTTTT.

In its sample, this clone was seen a few times. The chain is built from TRBV2 and TRBJ1-1; D perhaps matches TRBD1 (5 bases). V lost 8 bases and J 1 base, leaving 14 bases between the germline ends. Germline V gives CDR1 SNHLY, CDR2 FYNNEI. The CDR3 sequence is 14 residues long. CDR3: CASWGLGKNTEAFF. CDR3 coding DNA: TGTGCCAGCTGGGGACTCGGAAAGAACACTGAAGCTTTCTTT.

Written as DNA, the CDR3 is TGTGCCAGCAGCCAAGATCTAGGAGCTGTTGGCTACACCTTC. Translated, it gives CASSQDLGAVGYTF. This chain uses TRBV4-2 with TRBJ1-2, with D unresolved. Trimming took off 0 bases at V and 7 bases at J, with 12 bases between the two ends. Germline CDR1 reads LGHNA; CDR2 reads YNFKEQ. CDR3 length equals 14 residues.

The chain recombines TRBV24-1 with TRBJ2-3; D might be TRBD2 (7 bases). Germline CDR1 and CDR2: KGHDR and SFDVKD. V lost 1 base to trimming and J lost 6 bases, with 16 bases between them. The CDR3 totals 16 residues. The CDR3 region is CATSDFTGGATDTQYF. The CDR3 nucleotides are TGTGCCACCAGTGATTTTACGGGGGGCGCGACGGATACGCAGTATTTT.

This clone was seen only a few times. The CDR3 DNA follows: TGTGCCACCAGCATTCGACAGGGGCAGGATGAGCAGTTCTTC. Translated: CATSIRQGQDEQFF. The genes are TRBV15 and TRBJ2-1, with 8 positions matching TRBD1. In germline, CDR1 is LNHNV, CDR2 YYDKDF (reference sequence). The V and J ends lost 4 bases and 8 bases, in that order; junction bases with no gene match: 7. CDR3 size: 14 residues.

This clone was observed a handful of times. The chain links TRBV6-5 to TRBJ1-2; 8 bases line up with TRBD1. The germline gives CDR1 MNHEY, CDR2 SVGAGI. The trim removed 6 bases at V and 0 bases at J, leaving 3 bases unmatched. The CDR3 has 14 amino acids. The DNA of the CDR3 is TGTGCCAGCAGGGGGGGACAGGCTAACTATGGCTACACCTTC. It is translated as CASRGGQANYGYTF.

The J gene is TRBJ2-7, the V gene TRBV5-1, with 11 bases fitting TRBD1. This CDR3 has 15 residues. V dropped 4 bases and J dropped 5; count of bases not matched to a gene: 8. Per the germline V gene, CDR1 is SGHRS and CDR2 is YFSETQ. The CDR3 bases are TGCGCCAGCAGCACGGGACAGGGGGGAGCAGACGAGCAGTACTTC. It translates to CASSTGQGGADEQYF.

The rearrangement joins TRBV5-4 to TRBJ2-1; a weak D match, TRBD2 (7 bases). The germline gives CDR1 SGHNT, CDR2 YYREEE (reference sequence). V was cut by 9 bases and J by 7 bases, with 20 bases left in between. This CDR3 spans 14 amino acids. This CDR3 is CATSLAGALNEQFF. The CDR3 DNA reads TGTGCCACCTCCTTGGCGGGGGCCCTAAATGAGCAGTTCTTC.

V gene TRBV9 combines with J gene TRBJ1-2; the D gene is possibly TRBD1 (6 bases). Trimming left V 3 bases short and J 4 bases short, with 16 bases between. The CDR3 length is 15 residues. The germline gives CDR1 SGDLS, CDR2 YYNGEE. CDR3 protein: CASSGSTGFGYGYTF. In DNA form, the CDR3 reads TGTGCCAGCAGCGGTAGCACAGGGTTTGGCTATGGCTACACCTTC.

CDR3 residues: CASSPRDSLTYEQYF. In nucleotides, the CDR3 is TGCGCCAGCAGCCCCCGGGACAGCCTGACCTACGAGCAGTACTTC. V is TRBV5-1 and J is TRBJ2-7; 7 bases align to TRBD1. V dropped 4 bases and J dropped 2; count of bases not matched to a gene: 9. The CDR3 contains 15 residues. Germline loops: CDR1 SGHRS, CDR2 YFSETQ. Combining the CDR3 with reference TRBV5-1 and TRBJ2-7 gives the whole variable domain KAGVTQTPRYLIKTRGQQVTLSCSPISGHRSVSWYQQTPGQGLQFLFEYFSETQRNKGNFPGRFSGRQFSNSRSEMNVSTLELGDSALYLCASSPRDSLTYEQYFGPGTRLTVT.

The genes are TRBV7-9 and TRBJ2-1; D is possibly TRBD2 (6 bases). The CDR3 is made up of 16 amino acids. Trimming removed 1 base at V and 3 bases at J, with 13 bases between. The germline V gene encodes CDR1 SEHNR and CDR2 FQNEAQ (reference sequence). This CDR3 reads CASSLDGGAYYNEQFF. CDR3 in DNA: TGTGCCAGCAGCTTAGACGGCGGGGCCTACTACAATGAGCAGTTCTTC.

V usage is TRBV3-1 (or the pseudogene TRBV3-2) and J usage is TRBJ1-3; D gene unclear. Germline CDR1 LGHDT, CDR2 YNNKEL (reference sequence). Between the trimmed V and J ends, which lost 1 base and 0 bases, there was a span of 10 bases. This CDR3 region has 16 residues. The CDR3 region is CASSQGGSTSGNTIYF. CDR3 coding DNA: TGTGCCAGCAGCCAAGGAGGTAGTACCTCTGGAAACACCATATATTTT.